This T cell receptor beta chain originates from a study of blood T cell repertoires in COVID-19. V lost 0 bases and J lost 2, with 14 bases in between. CDR1 and CDR2 (germline): SGHVS, FQNEAQ. The CDR3 runs to 17 residues. Some clones are missing from TCRdb's copy, which holds only in-frame ones; the method was immunoSEQ multiplex PCR. Altogether about 300,000 clones are present, nearly 90% being singletons, with the ten largest covering 4.5% to 7%. The chain employs TRBV7-8 and TRBJ1-5, with D perhaps matching TRBD1 (5 bases). Sequencing used PBMCs or T cells enriched from blood (not recorded which). The receptor's source is a woman in her thirties who had recovered from COVID-19. The CDR3 DNA is TGTGCCAGCAGCTTAGCGCATAGGGGAACTGGCAATCAGCCCCAGCATTTT. It specifies CASSLAHRGTGNQPQHF.